One and the same sample provided the 13 T cell receptor beta chains below, sequenced in a study of blood T cell repertoires in COVID-19. Some clones are missing from TCRdb's copy, which holds only in-frame ones; the method was immunoSEQ multiplex PCR. The sample includes over 250,000 clones, 85% to 90% seen only once; the top ten take roughly 8.6%. Sequencing was done on a sample of PBMCs or T cells enriched from blood (not recorded which). These TCRs come from a man aged 35 to 55 who had recovered from COVID-19.

The chain combines TRBV19 with TRBJ2-7; 14 positions match TRBD2. The V segment lost 4 bases and the J segment 9 bases; nucleotides outside the gene matches: 5. Germline CDR1 LNHDA, CDR2 SQIVND (reference sequence). The CDR3 covers 14 residues. CDR3 in amino acids: CASSTTSGGAWQYF. The CDR3 DNA sequence: TGTGCCAGTAGTACGACTAGCGGGGGGGCCTGGCAGTACTTC.

The chain links TRBV28 to TRBJ2-7; D is unclear. The ends were cut back, 2 bases at V and 5 bases at J, with 13 bases in the middle. Germline CDR1 reads MDHEN; CDR2 reads SYDVKM. The CDR3 contains 14 residues. CDR3 sequence: CASSLQPMRHEQYF. In DNA, the CDR3 is TGTGCCAGCAGTTTACAACCTATGAGGCACGAGCAGTACTTC.

This clone was detected once. The rearrangement links TRBV5-1 to TRBJ2-3; tentative D call: TRBD2 (6 bases). The CDR3 loop spans 15 amino acids. Trimming cost V 4 bases and J 1 base, with 13 bases left between them. CDR1 and CDR2 (germline): SGHRS, YFSETQ. CDR3 in amino acids: CASSEEGRGTDTQYF. The CDR3 DNA sequence: TGCGCCAGCAGCGAGGAGGGCCGGGGCACAGATACGCAGTATTTT.

The chain recombines TRBV2 with TRBJ2-2, with 9 bases identical to TRBD1. In germline, CDR1 is SNHLY, CDR2 FYNNEI. This CDR3 contains 15 residues. With V trimmed by 5 bases and J by 3 bases, 4 bases remained unmatched. This CDR3 reads CASSIQGADTGELFF. CDR3 coding DNA: TGTGCCAGCAGTATACAGGGGGCGGACACCGGGGAGCTGTTTTTT.

The chain recombines TRBV7-3 with TRBJ2-1; 7 bases agree with TRBD1. CDR3 length equals 16 residues. Germline lookup yields CDR1 SGHTA and CDR2 FQGTGA. The ends lost 5 bases at V and 4 bases at J; junction bases unmatched: 11. CDR3: CASSPTGTAYYNEQFF. The CDR3 nucleotides read TGTGCCAGCAGCCCCACCGGGACAGCCTATTACAATGAGCAGTTCTTC.

The chain joins TRBV7-6 to TRBJ1-1; a possible D gene is TRBD1 (6 bases). The germline CDR1 and CDR2 sequences are SGHVS and FNYEAQ. V was trimmed by 1 base and J by 6 bases, leaving 12 bases between them. The CDR3 consists of 14 residues. The CDR3, as DNA: TGTGCCAGCAGCTTAGGTACAGGGACGGCTGAAGCTTTCTTT. It is translated as CASSLGTGTAEAFF.

The rearrangement uses TRBV11-1 and TRBJ2-3; no clear D gene. This CDR3 has 14 amino acids. Trimming removed 5 bases from V and 2 bases from J, with 11 bases in between. Germline CDR1 and CDR2: SGHAT and FQDESV (reference sequence). The CDR3 here is CASSLLRSTDTQYF. The CDR3 DNA reads TGTGCCAGCAGCCTATTGCGGTCCACAGATACGCAGTATTTT.

This clone was detected only a few times. The genes are TRBV7-2 and TRBJ2-7; 8 nucleotides line up with TRBD2. Germline trimming cut 5 bases from V and 0 bases from J; bases unmatched to any gene: 9. Germline V lookup: CDR1 SGHTA, CDR2 FQGNSA. This CDR3 is 16 amino acids long. The CDR3 DNA sequence: TGTGCCAGCAGCCCGGGGCCAGCGGGGGCCTCCTACGAGCAGTACTTC. Translation gives CASSPGPAGASYEQYF. Full variable domain (missing parts from reference TRBV7-2 and TRBJ2-7): GAGVSQSPSNKVTEKGKDVELRCDPISGHTALYWYRQSLGQGLEFLIYFQGNSAPDKSGLPSDRFSAERTGGSVSTLTIQRTQQEDSAVYLCASSPGPAGASYEQYFGPGTRLTVT.

V is TRBV4-3 and J is TRBJ1-1; possibly TRBD1 for D (6 bases). Trimming left V 4 bases short and J 1 base short, with 13 bases between. Germline values: CDR1 LGHNA, CDR2 YSLEER. The CDR3 has 15 amino acids. The CDR3 region is CASSPPGTPNTEAFF. The CDR3 DNA reads TGCGCCAGCAGCCCCCCCGGGACACCGAACACTGAAGCTTTCTTT.

This chain joins TRBV7-8 and TRBJ2-6, with 10 bases that match TRBD1. The CDR3 spans 17 residues. Per germline, CDR1 SGHVS and CDR2 FQNEAQ. V gave up 6 bases and J gave up 2 bases; unmatched junction bases: 7. CDR3 sequence (DNA): TGTGCCAGCAGTCCCCGGGACAGGGGAACTGGGGCCAACGTCCTGACTTTC. Translating gives CASSPRDRGTGANVLTF.

The chain recombines TRBV19 with TRBJ1-4; 7 bases align to TRBD1. Germline V gene lookup returns CDR1 LNHDA and CDR2 SQIVND (reference sequence). V lost 4 bases, J lost 4 bases, and 6 bases stayed unmatched. CDR3 size: 15 residues. The CDR3 DNA reads TGTGCCAGTAGTACCACAGGGGAAGGTAATGAAAAACTGTTTTTT. Translated, it gives CASSTTGEGNEKLFF.

The chain carries TRBV6-4 and TRBJ2-2; perhaps TRBD2 as D (6 bases). CDR1 is MRHNA, CDR2 SNTAGT, per germline. V was pared by 6 bases and J by 1 base, with 9 bases between. The CDR3 sequence is 14 residues long. The CDR3 region has the DNA TGTGCCAGCAGCGGGGACTGGAACACCGGGGAGCTGTTTTTT. Translating gives CASSGDWNTGELFF.

The chain couples TRBV9 to TRBJ1-2; 9 bases are shared with TRBD1. V lost 0 bases to trimming and J lost 7 bases; unmatched junction nucleotides: 16. This CDR3 is built from 18 residues. Germline V gene lookup returns CDR1 SGDLS and CDR2 YYNGEE. CDR3 sequence reads: CASSVGVRGTGKSSGYTF. The CDR3 bases are TGTGCCAGCAGCGTAGGGGTACGGGGGACAGGGAAATCGTCTGGCTACACCTTC.